The 8 T cell receptor beta chains below all came from one sample that was sequenced in a study of blood T cell repertoires in COVID-19. The method was immunoSEQ multiplex PCR; TCRdb's version includes in-frame clones alone and lacks a portion of them. The sample records under 200,000 clones, approximately 88% being singletons. The sequencing input was peripheral blood. The origin of the receptors is a man aged 18 to 29 with active or convalescent COVID-19.

The CDR3 DNA is TGTGCCAGTACCGACGGGACAGGGGGCGATTATGGCTACACCTTC. Translating it yields CASTDGTGGDYGYTF. V is TRBV19 and J is TRBJ1-2; 12 nucleotides agree with TRBD1. Germline V CDR1 and CDR2: LNHDA, SQIVND (reference sequence). The junction had 8 bases not matched to a gene; V was cut back by 7 bases and J by 5 bases. The CDR3 loop spans 15 amino acids.

This sequence joins TRBV9 and TRBJ2-7; weak D call: TRBD2 (5 bases). The CDR3 extends over 17 amino acids. The ends were cut back, 5 bases at V and 5 bases at J, with 26 bases in the middle. CDR1 SGDLS and CDR2 YYNGEE come from the germline V gene. The CDR3 here is CASSEYSSGVSVHEQYF. In DNA, the CDR3 is TGTGCCAGCAGTGAGTACTCATCCGGGGTTTCGGTCCACGAGCAGTACTTC.

This rearrangement joins TRBV18 to TRBJ1-1; D might be TRBD1 (6 bases). V shed 1 base and J shed 4 bases, with 16 bases lying between them. CDR1 is KGHSH and CDR2 is LQKENI in the germline V gene. The CDR3 loop spans 16 amino acids. As DNA, the CDR3 is TGTGCCAGCTCACCACTCGACAGGCTCACCTTCACTGAAGCTTTCTTT. This sequence encodes CASSPLDRLTFTEAFF.

The V and J genes are TRBV11-2 and TRBJ1-4, with D unclear. Germline CDR1 and CDR2: SGHAT and FQNNGV. This CDR3 has 16 amino acids. V was trimmed by 4 bases and J by 7 bases, leaving 19 bases between them. The CDR3 DNA reads TGTGCCAGCAGCTCGAGCGGGCTCCCGGGAGGTGAAAAACTGTTTTTT. Its translation is CASSSSGLPGGEKLFF.

V and J are TRBV5-6 and TRBJ2-3; 8 bases line up with TRBD1. The CDR3 contains 15 residues. Germline loops: CDR1 SGHDT, CDR2 YYEEEE. J gave up 1 base and V 2 bases, and 3 bases lay outside the gene matches. DNA for the CDR3: TGTGCCAGCAGCTTCAGGGGGCGCCGCACAGATACGCAGTATTTT. Its protein is CASSFRGRRTDTQYF.

J is TRBJ1-1 and V is TRBV6-1; D gene unclear. Between the trimmed V and J ends, which lost 1 base and 4 bases, there was a span of 10 bases. Germline loops: CDR1 MNHNS, CDR2 SASEGT. CDR3 size: 14 residues. Here the CDR3 reads CASSEVREGTEAFF. The CDR3 DNA is TGTGCCAGCAGTGAAGTTCGGGAGGGCACTGAAGCTTTCTTT.

This chain connects TRBV7-7 to TRBJ2-2, with TRBD1 matching over 7 bases. The trim removed 4 bases at V and 4 bases at J, leaving 6 bases unmatched. Germline V gives CDR1 SSHAT, CDR2 FNYEAQ (reference sequence). The CDR3 has 15 residues. This chain's CDR3 is CASSSKQGITGELFF. Here the CDR3 DNA reads TGTGCCAGCAGCTCAAAACAGGGGATCACCGGGGAGCTGTTTTTT.

V gene TRBV7-8 combines with J gene TRBJ1-5; D is unclear. V gave up 5 bases and J gave up 2 bases, with 7 bases separating them. The CDR3 is 13 residues long. Germline V CDR1 and CDR2: SGHVS, FQNEAQ. The CDR3 DNA sequence: TGTGCCAGCAGCGACGGGGGCAATCAGCCCCAGCATTTT. Translation: CASSDGGNQPQHF.